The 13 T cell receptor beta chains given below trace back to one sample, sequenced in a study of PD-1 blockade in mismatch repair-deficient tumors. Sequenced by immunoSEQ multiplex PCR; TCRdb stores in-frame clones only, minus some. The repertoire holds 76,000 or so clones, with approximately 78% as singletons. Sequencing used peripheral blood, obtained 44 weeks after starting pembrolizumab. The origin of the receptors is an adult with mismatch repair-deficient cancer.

The DNA of the CDR3 is TGCGCCAGCAGCTTGTTCTCAGCGGGAGATGACAATGAGCAGTTCTTC. Translation gives CASSLFSAGDDNEQFF. The rearrangement joins TRBV5-1 to TRBJ2-1; TRBD2 aligns across 8 bases. This CDR3 is built from 16 residues. Germline CDR1 reads SGHRS; CDR2 reads YFSETQ. V dropped 1 base and J dropped 5; count of bases not matched to a gene: 8.

In nucleotides, the CDR3 is TGTGCCAGCAGCTTCGGGAGGACCTCTGGCTACACCTTC. This codes for CASSFGRTSGYTF. The rearrangement joins TRBV7-3 to TRBJ1-2, with D unresolved. In germline, CDR1 is SGHTA, CDR2 FQGTGA. The V and J ends lost 3 bases and 7 bases respectively, with 12 bases between them. The CDR3 is 13 amino acids.

CDR3 nucleotide sequence: TGTGCCAGCAGCCAAGTTCTTCTAGCGGCGGGGGCCCAGTACTTC. Its translation: CASSQVLLAAGAQYF. The chain couples TRBV4-2 to TRBJ2-5, with TRBD2 matching over 7 bases. Per germline, CDR1 LGHNA and CDR2 YNFKEQ. Trimming at V came to 1 base and at J to 9 bases, leaving 11 bases not matched to a gene. The CDR3 is 15 amino acids.

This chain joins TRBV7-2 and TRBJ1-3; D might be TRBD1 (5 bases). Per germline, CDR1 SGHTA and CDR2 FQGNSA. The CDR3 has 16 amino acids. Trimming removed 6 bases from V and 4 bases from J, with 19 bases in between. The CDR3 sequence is CASRHTGATSGNTIYF. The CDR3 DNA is TGTGCCAGCAGGCATACCGGGGCCACCTCGGGAAACACCATATATTTT.

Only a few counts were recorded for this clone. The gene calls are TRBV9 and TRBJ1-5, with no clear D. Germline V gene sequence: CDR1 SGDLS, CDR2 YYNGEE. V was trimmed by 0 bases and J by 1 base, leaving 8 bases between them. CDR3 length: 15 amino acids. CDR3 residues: CASSVEGSSNQPQHF. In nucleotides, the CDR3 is TGTGCCAGCAGCGTAGAAGGGTCCAGCAATCAGCCCCAGCATTTT.

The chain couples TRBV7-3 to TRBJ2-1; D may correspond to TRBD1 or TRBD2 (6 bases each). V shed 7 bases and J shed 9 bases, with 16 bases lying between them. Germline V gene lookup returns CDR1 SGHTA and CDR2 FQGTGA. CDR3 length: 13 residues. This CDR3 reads CASTPFGGGEQFF. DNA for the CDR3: TGTGCCAGCACCCCCTTTGGAGGGGGTGAGCAGTTCTTC.

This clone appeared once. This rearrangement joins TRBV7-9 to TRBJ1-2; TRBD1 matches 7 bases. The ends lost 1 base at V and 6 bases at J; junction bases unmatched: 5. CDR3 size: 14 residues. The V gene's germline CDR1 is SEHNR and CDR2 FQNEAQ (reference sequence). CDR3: CASSLGAGGNGYTF. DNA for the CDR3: TGTGCCAGCAGCTTAGGGGCAGGGGGAAATGGCTACACCTTC.

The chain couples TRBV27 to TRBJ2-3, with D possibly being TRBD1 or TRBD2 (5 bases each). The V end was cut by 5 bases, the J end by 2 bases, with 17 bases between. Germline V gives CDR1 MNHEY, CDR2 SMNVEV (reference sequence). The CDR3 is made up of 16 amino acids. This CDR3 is CASSPRGRVYTDTQYF. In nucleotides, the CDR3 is TGTGCCAGCAGTCCCCGGGGCAGGGTTTACACAGATACGCAGTATTTT.

DNA of the CDR3: TGCAGCGTTGGCGGTGGGCAAGATACGCAGTATTTT. The encoded protein is CSVGGGQDTQYF. This sequence joins TRBV29-1 and TRBJ2-3; D is unresolved. The CDR3 is 12 residues long. In germline, CDR1 is SQVTM, CDR2 ANQGSEA. V lost 4 bases and J lost 5, with 10 bases in between.

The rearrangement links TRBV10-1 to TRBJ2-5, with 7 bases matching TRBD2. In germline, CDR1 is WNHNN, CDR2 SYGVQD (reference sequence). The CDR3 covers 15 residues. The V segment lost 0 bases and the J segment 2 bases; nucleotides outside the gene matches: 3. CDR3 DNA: TGCGCCAGCAGTGAGTCGACTAGCCTACAAGAGACCCAGTACTTC. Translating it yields CASSESTSLQETQYF.

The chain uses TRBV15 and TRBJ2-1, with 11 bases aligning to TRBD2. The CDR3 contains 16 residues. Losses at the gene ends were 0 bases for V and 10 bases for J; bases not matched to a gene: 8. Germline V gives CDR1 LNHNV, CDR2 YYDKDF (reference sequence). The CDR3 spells CATSREGLAVDDEQFF. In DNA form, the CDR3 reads TGTGCCACCAGCAGAGAGGGACTAGCGGTGGACGACGAGCAGTTCTTC.

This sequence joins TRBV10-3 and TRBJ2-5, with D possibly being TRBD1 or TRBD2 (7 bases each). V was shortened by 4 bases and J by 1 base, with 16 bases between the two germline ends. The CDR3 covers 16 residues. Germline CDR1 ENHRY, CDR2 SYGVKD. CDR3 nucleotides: TGTGCCATCAGTGGGGGGGGACGGGACAGCCAAGAGACCCAGTACTTC. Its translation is CAISGGGRDSQETQYF.

The CDR3 DNA follows: TGTGCCAGCAGTGGGACAGGGTATGAAAAACTGTTTTTT. Its translation is CASSGTGYEKLFF. The chain is built from TRBV6-5 and TRBJ1-4; 9 bases match TRBD1. There are 13 residues in the CDR3. J lost 6 bases, V lost 5 bases, and 1 base had no gene match. CDR1 and CDR2 from the germline V gene are MNHEY and SVGAGI.